The 5 T cell receptor beta chains below come from one sample, sequenced in a study of CD8+CD57+ T cells in acquired aplastic anemia. It was genomic DNA that served as the template for profiling TCR beta VDJ and CDR3. A single record per CDR3 protein comes from TCRdb applying MiXCR to the reads. The sample records about 160,000 distinct CDR3 sequences, less than 50% being singletons. In patients chosen for sequencing, flow cytometry had shown CD8+CD57+ cell expansion. Sequenced sample: sorted CD4+, CD8+, or CD8+CD57+ T cells (not recorded which) from PBMCs. These TCRs come from a human donor with aplastic anemia.

The chain joins TRBV7-8 to TRBJ1-5; D unclear. CDR3 size: 16 residues. V lost 5 bases and J 7 bases, leaving 21 bases between the germline ends. Germline lookup yields CDR1 SGHVS and CDR2 FQNEAQ. CDR3 loop: CASSALRWVTKQPQHF. The DNA of the CDR3 is TGTGCCAGCAGCGCGCTTCGATGGGTAACCAAGCAGCCCCAGCATTTT.

This clonotype came up many times. CDR3 sequence reads: CASSVEGQGSTGELFF. CDR3 sequence (DNA): TGTGCCAGCAGCGTAGAGGGACAGGGCTCCACCGGGGAGCTGTTTTTT. The chain joins TRBV9 to TRBJ2-2, with 9 bases aligning to TRBD1. In germline, CDR1 is SGDLS, CDR2 YYNGEE. There are 16 residues in the CDR3. V lost 0 bases, J lost 4 bases, and 4 bases stayed unmatched.

V is TRBV14 and J is TRBJ2-7; D not certain. CDR3 length: 12 amino acids. CDR1 and CDR2 (germline): SGHDN, FVKESK. V lost 0 bases and J lost 6, with 6 bases in between. The CDR3 sequence: CASSQDRGEQYF. The CDR3 region has the DNA TGTGCCAGCAGCCAAGATAGAGGCGAGCAGTACTTC.

At least ten counts were recorded for this clonotype. The chain uses TRBV5-6 and TRBJ2-7; 13 nucleotides agree with TRBD2. There are 16 residues in the CDR3. Germline V lookup: CDR1 SGHDT, CDR2 YYEEEE. The ends lost 4 bases at V and 5 bases at J; junction bases unmatched: 9. The CDR3 nucleotides read TGTGCCAGCAGCCCCGGACTAGCGGGAGTAGCCGACGAGCAGTACTTC. Encoded protein: CASSPGLAGVADEQYF.

CDR3 protein: CASSEGPINSPLHF. CDR3 nucleotide sequence: TGTGCCAGCAGTGAGGGACCGATTAATTCACCCCTCCACTTT. V and J are TRBV6-4 and TRBJ1-6; D is possibly TRBD1 (5 bases). Looked up from germline, CDR1 is MRHNA and CDR2 is SNTAGT. This CDR3 has 14 amino acids. With 3 bases removed from V and 6 bases from J, the gap between germline ends came to 9 bases.